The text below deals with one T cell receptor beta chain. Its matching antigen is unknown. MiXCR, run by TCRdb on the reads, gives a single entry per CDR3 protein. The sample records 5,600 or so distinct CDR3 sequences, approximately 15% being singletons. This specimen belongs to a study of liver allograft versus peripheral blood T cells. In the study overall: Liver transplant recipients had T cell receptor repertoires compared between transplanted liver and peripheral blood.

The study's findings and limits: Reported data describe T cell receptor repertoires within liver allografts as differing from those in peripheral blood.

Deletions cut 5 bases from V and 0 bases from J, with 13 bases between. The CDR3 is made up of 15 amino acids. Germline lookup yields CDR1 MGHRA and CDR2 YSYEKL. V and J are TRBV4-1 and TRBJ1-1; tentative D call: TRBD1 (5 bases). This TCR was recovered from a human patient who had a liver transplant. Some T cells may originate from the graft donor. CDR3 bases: TGCGCCAGCAGCTCAGGGATGGGAATGAACACTGAAGCTTTCTTT. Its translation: CASSSGMGMNTEAFF.